This T cell receptor beta chain was recovered during a study of shared clonotypes between healthy human individuals. Points from the study as a whole: Roughly 4.6% of naive CD4 clonotypes were common to a few donors. Generation probability values for non-shared clonotypes were lower than those for clonotypes shared by all four donors.

CDR1 and CDR2 from the germline V gene are SEHNR and FQNEAQ (reference sequence). This CDR3 comprises 16 residues. V shed 6 bases and J shed 2 bases, with 20 bases lying between them. As to this clone: The target antigen is unknown.

There were only Caucasian adults among the donors, and all lived in Nashville, Tennessee. Assay: immunoSEQ multiplex PCR; the TCRdb copy retains only in-frame clones and omits some. The table includes about 2.3 million clones, approximately 95% detected once. The sequenced sample consisted of naive CD4+ T cells from PBMCs. Noted subset: CD45RA+ positively selected. The TCR sequence derives from a man aged 18 to 29 in good health. Some clones in this sample may be carry-over from other donors' samples. The J gene is TRBJ2-7, the V gene TRBV7-9; D is possibly TRBD1 (6 bases). This CDR3 reads CASSQSGRGLTYEQYF. CDR3 coding DNA: TGTGCCAGCAGTCAATCCGGCAGGGGCCTGACCTACGAGCAGTACTTC.